This TCR beta chain appears in the sequencing data of a study of blood T cell repertoires in COVID-19 (dated by TCRdb to 2020 to 2021). General notes on the study: The collaborator samples originated in the United States, Italy and Spain and spanned the acute and convalescent phases of COVID-19. Nearly every sample came with metadata listing a de-identified subject ID, COVID-19 status, age in years and sex. The samples were drawn from the first 160 participants of the ongoing ImmuneRACE study and from roughly 1,300 subjects provided by 6 global collaborators. The repertoires were made available in a free public database intended to serve as a resource for research on the immune response to SARS-CoV-2. The material from the prospective study consisted of cDNA or gDNA derived from T cells, B-cell-depleted T cells, or PBMCs. Subjects who had been exposed to COVID-19, were actively infected with it, or had recovered from it provided the deeply sampled blood TCRbeta repertoires that made up the dataset. Where available, HLA class I and class II types were taken from metadata supplied by the sample provider and were not determined by assay-based typing. General conclusions and limits of the study: The quantity of clinical and demographic metadata differed by source and by participant and was supplied without curation.

Collaborating institutions collected whole blood in K2EDTA tubes following their own protocols. For TCRbeta analysis, collaborators shipped samples as frozen whole blood, isolated PBMCs, or DNA extracted from either of those sample types. As to this clone: The specificity of this receptor is unknown. No base quality values were provided; no much bigger clone lies one nucleotide off.

After removal of 2 bases from V and 5 bases from J, the junction retains 4 bases not matched to a gene. CDR1 SGHNT and CDR2 YYREEE are derived from the germline V gene (reference sequence). From the cysteine up to the phenylalanine, the CDR3 has a length of 15 residues. Just CDR3 DNA is preserved here, 45 bases in frame from base 1. TCRbeta CDR3 regions were amplified from genomic DNA by means of the immunoSEQ Assay, a bias-controlled multiplex PCR. In the authors' own workflow: Within the assay, amplification of reference gene primers was used to estimate how many nucleated cells each sample contained. To quantify the absolute abundance of each unique TCRbeta CDR3 rearrangement, sequence reads were collapsed and filtered. For each sample, productive Simpson clonality was calculated by taking the square root of Simpson's diversity index across productive rearrangements. Here the immuneACCESS table is served through TCRdb, limited to in-frame sequences with V and J called. Missing clones are a known gap in these copies; in checked studies unresolved V genes cover under half, and the rest lacks a known reason. That table supplies the V and J calls and clone size; D and trimming were determined from the DNA. The sample includes fewer than 200,000 clones, with roughly four fifths observed a single time. More than 5.5% of the sample rests with the top ten.

The receptor chain draws on TRBV5-4 and TRBJ2-1; a stretch of 10 junction bases matches TRBD1. Material: peripheral blood. This TCR was sampled from a human donor in a cohort sampled during active COVID-19. The nucleotides read TGTGCCAGCAGCTTAGGGACAGGGGTAAACAATGAGCAGTTCTTC. This codes for CASSLGTGVNNEQFF.